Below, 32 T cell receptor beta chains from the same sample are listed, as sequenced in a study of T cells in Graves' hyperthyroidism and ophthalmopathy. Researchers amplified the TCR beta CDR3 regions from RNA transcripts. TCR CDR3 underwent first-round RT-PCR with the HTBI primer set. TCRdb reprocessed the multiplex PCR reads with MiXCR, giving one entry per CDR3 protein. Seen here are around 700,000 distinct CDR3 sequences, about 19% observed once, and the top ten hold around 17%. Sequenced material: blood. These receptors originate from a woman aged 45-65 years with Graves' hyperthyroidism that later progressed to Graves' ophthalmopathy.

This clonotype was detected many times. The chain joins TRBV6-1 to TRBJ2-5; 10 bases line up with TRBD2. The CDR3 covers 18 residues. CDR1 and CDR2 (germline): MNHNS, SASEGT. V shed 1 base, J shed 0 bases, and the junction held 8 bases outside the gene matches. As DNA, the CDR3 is TGTGCCAGCAGTGAAGTGATTAGCGGGGGGAGGTACCAAGAGACCCAGTACTTC. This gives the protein CASSEVISGGRYQETQYF.

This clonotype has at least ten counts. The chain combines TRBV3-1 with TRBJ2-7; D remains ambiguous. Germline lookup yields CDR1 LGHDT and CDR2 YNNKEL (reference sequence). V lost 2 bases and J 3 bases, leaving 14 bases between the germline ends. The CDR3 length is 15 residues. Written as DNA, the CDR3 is TGTGCCAGCAGCCAATCCCTAGTATACAGCTACGAGCAGTACTTC. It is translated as CASSQSLVYSYEQYF.

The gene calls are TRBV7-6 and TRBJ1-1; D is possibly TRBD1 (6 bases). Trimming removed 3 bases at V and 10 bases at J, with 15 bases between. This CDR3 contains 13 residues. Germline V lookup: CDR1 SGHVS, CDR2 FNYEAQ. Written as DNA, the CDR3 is TGTGCCAGCAGCTTGACAGGATCTAGTACAGCTTTCTTT. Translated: CASSLTGSSTAFF.

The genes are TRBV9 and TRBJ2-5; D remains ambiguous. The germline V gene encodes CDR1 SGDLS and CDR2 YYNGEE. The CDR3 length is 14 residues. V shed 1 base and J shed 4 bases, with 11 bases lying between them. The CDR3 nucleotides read TGTGCCAGCAGCGTATCGGGTGAGGTAGAGACCCAGTACTTC. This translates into CASSVSGEVETQYF.

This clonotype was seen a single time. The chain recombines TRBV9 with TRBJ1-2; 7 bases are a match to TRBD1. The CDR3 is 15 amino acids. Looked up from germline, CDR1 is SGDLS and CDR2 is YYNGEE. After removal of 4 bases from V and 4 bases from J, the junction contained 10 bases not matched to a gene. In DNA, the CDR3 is TGTGCCAGCAGCAGACCGGGACAGCTGCCCTATGGCTACACCTTC. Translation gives CASSRPGQLPYGYTF.

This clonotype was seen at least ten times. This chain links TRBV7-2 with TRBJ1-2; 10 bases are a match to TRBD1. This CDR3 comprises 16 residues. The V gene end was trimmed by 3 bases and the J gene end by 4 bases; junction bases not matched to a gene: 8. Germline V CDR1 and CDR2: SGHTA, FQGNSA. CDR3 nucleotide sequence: TGTGCCAGCAGCTTCGGGACAGGGGATTCTTCCTATGGCTACACCTTC. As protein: CASSFGTGDSSYGYTF.

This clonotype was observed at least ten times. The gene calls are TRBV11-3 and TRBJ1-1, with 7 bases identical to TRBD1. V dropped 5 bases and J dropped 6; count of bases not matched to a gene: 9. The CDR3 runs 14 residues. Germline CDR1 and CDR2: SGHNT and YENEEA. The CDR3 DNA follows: TGTGCCAGCAGCGCCCGGGACAGTGTGTCTGAAGCTTTCTTT. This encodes CASSARDSVSEAFF.

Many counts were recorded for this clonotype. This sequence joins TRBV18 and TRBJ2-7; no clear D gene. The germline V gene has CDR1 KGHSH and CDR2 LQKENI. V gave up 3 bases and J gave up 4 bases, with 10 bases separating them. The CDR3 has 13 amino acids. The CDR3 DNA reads TGTGCCAGCTCACCTCAAACGGATTACGAGCAGTACTTC. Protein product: CASSPQTDYEQYF.

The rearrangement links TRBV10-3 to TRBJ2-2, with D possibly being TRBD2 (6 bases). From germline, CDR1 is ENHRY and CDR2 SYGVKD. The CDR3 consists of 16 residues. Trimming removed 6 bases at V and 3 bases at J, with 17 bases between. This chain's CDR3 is CAIRGGPTQDTGELFF. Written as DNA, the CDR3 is TGTGCCATCAGGGGGGGACCAACGCAGGACACCGGGGAGCTGTTTTTT.

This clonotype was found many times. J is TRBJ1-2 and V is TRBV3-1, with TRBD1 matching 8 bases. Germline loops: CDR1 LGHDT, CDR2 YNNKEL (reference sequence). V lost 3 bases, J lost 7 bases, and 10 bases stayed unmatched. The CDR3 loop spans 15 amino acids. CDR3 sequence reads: CASSHPGQGRGGYTF. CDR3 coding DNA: TGTGCCAGCAGCCATCCCGGACAGGGTCGCGGTGGCTACACCTTC. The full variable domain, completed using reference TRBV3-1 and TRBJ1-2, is DTAVSQTPKYLVTQMGNDKSIKCEQNLGHDTMYWYKQDSKKFLKIMFSYNNKELIINETVPNRFSPKSPDKAHLNLHINSLELGDSAVYFCASSHPGQGRGGYTFGSGTRLTVV.

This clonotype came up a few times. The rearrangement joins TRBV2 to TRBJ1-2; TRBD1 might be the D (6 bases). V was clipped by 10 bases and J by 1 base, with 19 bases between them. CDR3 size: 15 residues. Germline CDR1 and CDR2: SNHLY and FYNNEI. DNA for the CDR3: TGTGCCAAGGGGGGTGTTAAAGTCATTAACTATGGCTACACCTTC. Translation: CAKGGVKVINYGYTF.

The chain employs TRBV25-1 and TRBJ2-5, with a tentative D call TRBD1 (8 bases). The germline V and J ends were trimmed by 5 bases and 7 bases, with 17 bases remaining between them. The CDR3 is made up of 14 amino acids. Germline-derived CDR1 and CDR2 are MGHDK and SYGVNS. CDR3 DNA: TGTGCCAGCAGTCAACAGGGGGACTACGCGACCCAGTACTTC. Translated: CASSQQGDYATQYF.

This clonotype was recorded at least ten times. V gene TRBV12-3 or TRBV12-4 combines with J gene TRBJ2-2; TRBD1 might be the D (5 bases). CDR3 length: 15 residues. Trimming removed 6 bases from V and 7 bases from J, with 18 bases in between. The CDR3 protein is CASRQDKGSSGELFF. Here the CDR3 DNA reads TGTGCCAGCAGGCAGGACAAGGGATCGAGCGGGGAGCTGTTTTTT.

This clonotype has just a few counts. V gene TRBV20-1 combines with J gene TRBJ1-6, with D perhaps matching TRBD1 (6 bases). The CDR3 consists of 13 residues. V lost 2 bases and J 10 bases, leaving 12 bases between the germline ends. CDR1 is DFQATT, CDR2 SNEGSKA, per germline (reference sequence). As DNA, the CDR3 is TGCAGTGCTAGACAGGGGCTCCGCTCACCCCTCCACTTT. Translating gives CSARQGLRSPLHF.

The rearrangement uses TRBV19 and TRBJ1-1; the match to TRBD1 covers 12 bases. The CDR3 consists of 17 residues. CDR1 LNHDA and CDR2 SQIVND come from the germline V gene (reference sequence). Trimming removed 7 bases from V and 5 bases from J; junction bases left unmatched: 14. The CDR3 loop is CASTPRGQGAVWTEAFF. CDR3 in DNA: TGTGCCAGTACTCCCCGGGGACAGGGGGCAGTATGGACTGAAGCTTTCTTT.

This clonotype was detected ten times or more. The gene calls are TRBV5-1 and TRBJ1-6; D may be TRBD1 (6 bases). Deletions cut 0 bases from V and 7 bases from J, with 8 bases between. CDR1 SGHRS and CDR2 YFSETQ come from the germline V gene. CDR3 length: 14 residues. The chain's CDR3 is CASSLGTVNSPLHF. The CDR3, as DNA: TGCGCCAGCAGCTTGGGGACAGTCAATTCACCCCTCCACTTT.

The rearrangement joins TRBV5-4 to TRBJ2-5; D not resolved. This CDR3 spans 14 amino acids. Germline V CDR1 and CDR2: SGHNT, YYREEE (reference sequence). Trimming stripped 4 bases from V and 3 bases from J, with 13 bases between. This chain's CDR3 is CASSPEINEETQYF. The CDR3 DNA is TGTGCCAGCAGCCCAGAGATTAATGAAGAGACCCAGTACTTC.

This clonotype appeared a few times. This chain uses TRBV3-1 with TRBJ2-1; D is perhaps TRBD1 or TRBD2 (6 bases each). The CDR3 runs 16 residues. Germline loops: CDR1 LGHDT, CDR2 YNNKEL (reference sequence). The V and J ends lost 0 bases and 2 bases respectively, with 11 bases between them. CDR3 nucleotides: TGTGCCAGCAGCCAAGAGTGGGGGGCTCCCTACAATGAGCAGTTCTTC. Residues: CASSQEWGAPYNEQFF.

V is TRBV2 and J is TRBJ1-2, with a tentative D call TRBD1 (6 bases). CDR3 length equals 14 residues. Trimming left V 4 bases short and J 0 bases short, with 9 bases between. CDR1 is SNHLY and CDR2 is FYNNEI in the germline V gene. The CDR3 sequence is CASSGTVPNYGYTF. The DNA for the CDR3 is TGTGCCAGCAGTGGGACAGTCCCTAACTATGGCTACACCTTC.

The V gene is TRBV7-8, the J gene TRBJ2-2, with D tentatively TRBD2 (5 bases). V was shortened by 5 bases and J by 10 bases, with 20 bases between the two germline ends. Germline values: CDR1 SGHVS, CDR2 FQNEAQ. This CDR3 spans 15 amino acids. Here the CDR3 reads CASSLESRGSEELFF. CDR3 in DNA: TGTGCCAGCAGCCTCGAGAGTCGGGGATCCGAGGAGCTGTTTTTT.

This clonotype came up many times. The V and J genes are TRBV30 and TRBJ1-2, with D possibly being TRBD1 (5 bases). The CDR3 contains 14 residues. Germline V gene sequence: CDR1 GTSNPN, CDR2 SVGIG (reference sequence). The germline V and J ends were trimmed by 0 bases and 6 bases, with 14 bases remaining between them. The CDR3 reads CAWSVPGRNDGYTF. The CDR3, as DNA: TGTGCCTGGAGTGTACCAGGGAGGAACGATGGCTACACCTTC.

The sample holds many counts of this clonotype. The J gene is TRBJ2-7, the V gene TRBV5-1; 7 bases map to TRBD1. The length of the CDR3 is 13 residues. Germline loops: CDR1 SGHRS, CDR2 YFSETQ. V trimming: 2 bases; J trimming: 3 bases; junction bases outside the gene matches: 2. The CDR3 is CASSFGQDYEQYF. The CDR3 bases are TGCGCCAGCAGCTTCGGACAGGACTACGAGCAGTACTTC.

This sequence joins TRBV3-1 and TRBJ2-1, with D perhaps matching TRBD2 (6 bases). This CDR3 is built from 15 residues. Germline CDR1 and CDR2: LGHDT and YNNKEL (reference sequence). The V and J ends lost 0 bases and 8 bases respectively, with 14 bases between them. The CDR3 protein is CASSQDWTLAHEQFF. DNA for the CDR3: TGTGCCAGCAGCCAAGACTGGACACTAGCCCATGAGCAGTTCTTC.

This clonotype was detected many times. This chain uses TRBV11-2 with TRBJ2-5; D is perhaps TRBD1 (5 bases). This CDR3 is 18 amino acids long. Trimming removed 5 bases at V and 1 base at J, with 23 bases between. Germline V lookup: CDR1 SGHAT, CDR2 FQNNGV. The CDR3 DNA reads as TGTGCCAGCAGCGGGGCTAGGGCACCCAGCTATGGCCAAGAGACCCAGTACTTC. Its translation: CASSGARAPSYGQETQYF.

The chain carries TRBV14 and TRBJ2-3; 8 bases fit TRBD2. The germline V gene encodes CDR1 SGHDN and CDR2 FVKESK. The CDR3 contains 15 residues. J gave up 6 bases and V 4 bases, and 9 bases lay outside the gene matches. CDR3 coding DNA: TGTGCCAGCAGCCTCATATTAGCGGGACTGGATACGCAGTATTTT. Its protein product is CASSLILAGLDTQYF. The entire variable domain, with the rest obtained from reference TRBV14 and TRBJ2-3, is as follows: EAGVTQFPSHSVIEKGQTVTLRCDPISGHDNLYWYRRVMGKEIKFLLHFVKESKQDESGMPNNRFLAERTGGTYSTLKVQPAELEDSGVYFCASSLILAGLDTQYFGPGTRLTVL.

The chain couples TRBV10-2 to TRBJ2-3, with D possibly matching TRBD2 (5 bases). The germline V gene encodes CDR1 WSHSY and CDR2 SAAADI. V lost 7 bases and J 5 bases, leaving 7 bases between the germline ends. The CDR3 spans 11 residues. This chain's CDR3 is CASTGLDTQYF. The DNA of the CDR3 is TGCGCCAGCACCGGACTAGATACGCAGTATTTT.

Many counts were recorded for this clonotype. The CDR3 loop is CASSLAADRVMDEQYF. CDR3 nucleotides: TGCGCCAGCAGCTTGGCGGCGGACAGGGTGATGGACGAGCAGTACTTC. The rearrangement joins TRBV5-1 to TRBJ2-7; 8 bases are a match to TRBD1. Losses at the gene ends were 0 bases for V and 5 bases for J; bases not matched to a gene: 10. This CDR3 has 16 amino acids. CDR1 and CDR2 from the germline V gene are SGHRS and YFSETQ.

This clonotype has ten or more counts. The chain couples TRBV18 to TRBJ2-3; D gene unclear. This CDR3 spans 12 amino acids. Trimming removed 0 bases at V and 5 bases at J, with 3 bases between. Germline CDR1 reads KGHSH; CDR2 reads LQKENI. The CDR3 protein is CASSPPEDTQYF. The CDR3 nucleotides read TGTGCCAGCTCACCACCAGAAGATACGCAGTATTTT.

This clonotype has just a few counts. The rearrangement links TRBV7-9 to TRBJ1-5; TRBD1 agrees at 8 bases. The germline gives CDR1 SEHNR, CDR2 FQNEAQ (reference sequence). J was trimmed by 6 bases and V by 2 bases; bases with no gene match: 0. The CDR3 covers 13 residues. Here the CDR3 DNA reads TGTGCCAGCAGCTTACAGGGGGCTCAGCCCCAGCATTTT. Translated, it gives CASSLQGAQPQHF.

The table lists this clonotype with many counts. This CDR3 reads CASSPSTLAENTEAFF. The DNA of the CDR3 is TGTGCCAGCAGCCCTTCCACGTTGGCAGAGAACACTGAAGCTTTCTTT. The chain links TRBV7-3 to TRBJ1-1; D is uncertain. Trimming took off 5 bases at V and 1 base at J, with 17 bases between the two ends. Germline values: CDR1 SGHTA, CDR2 FQGTGA. This CDR3 comprises 16 residues.

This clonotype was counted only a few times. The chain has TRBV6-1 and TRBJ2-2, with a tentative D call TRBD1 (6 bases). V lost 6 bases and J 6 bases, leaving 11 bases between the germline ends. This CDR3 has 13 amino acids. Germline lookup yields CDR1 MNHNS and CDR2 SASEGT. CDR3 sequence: CASRRTVPGELFF. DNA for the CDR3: TGTGCCAGCAGGAGGACAGTCCCCGGGGAGCTGTTTTTT.

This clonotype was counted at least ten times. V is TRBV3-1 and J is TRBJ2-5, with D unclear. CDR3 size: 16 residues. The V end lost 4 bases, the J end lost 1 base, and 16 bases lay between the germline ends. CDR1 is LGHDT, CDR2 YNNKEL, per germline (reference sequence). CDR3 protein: CASSRRVLKAQETQYF. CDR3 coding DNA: TGTGCCAGCAGCCGCCGAGTCCTAAAGGCCCAAGAGACCCAGTACTTC.